What follows describes a single T cell receptor beta chain. Original processing methods: Because ImmunoSEQ provided only junction sequences with no quality scores, the filtering differed. The data were produced by immunoSEQ multiplex PCR, yet TCRdb's version contains in-frame clones alone and is incomplete. From that table come the V and J calls and clone size; the DNA was used to work out D and trimming. This sample yields fewer than 700,000 clones, of which roughly 96% are seen a single time; approximately 0.11% belongs to the top ten. This record belongs to a study of shared clonotypes between healthy human individuals. Terminally differentiated effector memory CD45RA+ cells were left out of the naive CD8 fraction, which was CD45RO-negative and positively selected for CCR7. This clonotype originated in a woman in her 30s in good health. The sample was naive CD8+ T cells sorted from blood.

This CDR3 is CASSLGSAGTSYNEQFF. The DNA for the CDR3 is TGTGCCAGCAGCTTGGGGTCAGCGGGGACCTCCTACAATGAGCAGTTCTTC. The chain uses TRBV5-8 and TRBJ2-1; 7 bases map to TRBD2. There are 17 residues in the CDR3. Trimming at V came to 0 bases and at J to 0 bases, leaving 6 bases not matched to a gene. CDR1 is SGHTS and CDR2 is YDEGEE in the germline V gene.